This T cell receptor beta chain comes out of a study of technical replicates of blood from several donors. The CDR3 covers 16 residues. The junction had 8 bases not matched to a gene; V was cut back by 4 bases and J by 2 bases. Germline V CDR1 and CDR2: SGHNT, YYREEE (reference sequence). The method was immunoSEQ multiplex PCR; TCRdb's version includes in-frame clones alone and lacks a portion of them. The table lists 55,000 to 80,000 clones, approximately 96% of them singletons. Sequencing was done on a sample of T cells isolated from PBMCs. V gene TRBV5-4 combines with J gene TRBJ2-3, with 9 bases identical to TRBD2. This clonotype was obtained from a human donor in good health. CDR3 sequence reads: CASSLGAGGSTDTQYF. Here the CDR3 DNA reads TGTGCCAGCAGCCTGGGAGCGGGGGGATCCACAGATACGCAGTATTTT. Based on the CDR3 plus reference TRBV5-4 and TRBJ2-3, the full variable domain is ETGVTQSPTHLIKTRGQQVTLRCSSQSGHNTVSWYQQALGQGPQFIFQYYREEENGRGNFPPRFSGLQFPNYSSELNVNALELDDSALYLCASSLGAGGSTDTQYFGPGTRLTVL.